The next 30 T cell receptor beta chains were all read from a single sample in a study of CD8 T cells in ankylosing spondylitis. TCRdb reprocessed the 5' RACE reads with MiXCR, giving one entry per CDR3 protein. The sample shows nearly 350,000 distinct CDR3 sequences, about 15% of them seen only once. The sample comprised blood, either unsorted or a sorted T cell fraction (not recorded which). These receptors all come from a male donor with ankylosing spondylitis or in good health (not recorded which).

This clonotype was detected once. The chain has TRBV2 and TRBJ2-5; 7 positions agree with TRBD1. The length of the CDR3 is 16 residues. CDR1 SNHLY and CDR2 FYNNEI come from the germline V gene. After removal of 6 bases from V and 4 bases from J, the junction contained 14 bases not matched to a gene. The CDR3 is CASRKSTGVMGETQYF. For the CDR3, the DNA is TGTGCCAGCAGGAAGTCAACAGGGGTAATGGGAGAGACCCAGTACTTC. Based on the CDR3 plus reference TRBV2 and TRBJ2-5, the full variable domain is EPEVTQTPSHQVTQMGQEVILRCVPISNHLYFYWYRQILGQKVEFLVSFYNNEISEKSEIFDDQFSVERPDGSNFTLKIRSTKLEDSAMYFCASRKSTGVMGETQYFGPGTRLLVL.

This clonotype was picked up many times. The gene calls are TRBV6-7 and TRBJ1-1, with D perhaps matching TRBD1 (5 bases). TRBV6-7 is designated an ORF whose function remains uncertain. The CDR3 has 13 residues. Trimming cost V 3 bases and J 5 bases, with 10 bases left between them. The CDR3: CASSYQGITEAFF. The CDR3 DNA reads as TGTGCCAGCAGTTATCAGGGTATAACTGAAGCTTTCTTT.

J is TRBJ2-7 and V is TRBV5-6; 7 nucleotides align to TRBD2. V shed 5 bases, J shed 2 bases, and the junction held 4 bases outside the gene matches. This CDR3 has 13 residues. Germline V CDR1 and CDR2: SGHDT, YYEEEE. CDR3 nucleotide sequence: TGTGCCAGCAGTAAGCGGGATACCTACGAGCAGTACTTC. Translation: CASSKRDTYEQYF.

This clonotype turned up a few times. The chain has TRBV7-9 and TRBJ1-5; D gene uncertain. The germline gives CDR1 SEHNR, CDR2 FQNEAQ (reference sequence). The length of the CDR3 is 15 residues. V was shortened by 5 bases and J by 4 bases, with 15 bases between the two germline ends. CDR3 amino acids: CASSPSGLVNQPQHF. CDR3 nucleotide sequence: TGTGCCAGCAGCCCGTCGGGCCTGGTTAATCAGCCCCAGCATTTT.

The J gene is TRBJ1-4, the V gene TRBV12-3 or TRBV12-4; TRBD1 is a possible D gene (6 bases). With 7 bases removed from V and 7 bases from J, the gap between germline ends came to 19 bases. The CDR3 runs to 15 residues. The chain's CDR3 is CASTQAGARGEKLFF. For the CDR3, the DNA is TGTGCCAGCACTCAGGCGGGGGCGCGCGGTGAAAAACTGTTTTTT.

The chain couples TRBV7-9 to TRBJ2-1; D remains unclear. Deletions cut 2 bases from V and 4 bases from J, with 6 bases between. The CDR3 totals 13 residues. CDR1 is SEHNR and CDR2 is FQNEAQ in the germline V gene (reference sequence). The DNA of the CDR3 is TGTGCCAGCAGCTTAATGGGTTACAATGAGCAGTTCTTC. This translates into CASSLMGYNEQFF. The full variable domain, its missing parts supplied by reference TRBV7-9 and TRBJ2-1, is DTGVSQNPRHKITKRGQNVTFRCDPISEHNRLYWYRQTLGQGPEFLTYFQNEAQLEKSRLLSDRFSAERPKGSFSTLEIQRTEQGDSAMYLCASSLMGYNEQFFGPGTRLTVL.

V is TRBV5-6 and J is TRBJ1-4, with 9 nucleotides matching TRBD1. The trim removed 3 bases at V and 8 bases at J, leaving 5 bases unmatched. From germline, CDR1 is SGHDT and CDR2 YYEEEE. The CDR3 covers 14 residues. The CDR3 nucleotides are TGTGCCAGCAGCTCCGGGACAGGGACGGAAAAACTGTTTTTT. It is translated as CASSSGTGTEKLFF.

The chain links TRBV7-8 to TRBJ1-5; the D is unclear. Trimming took off 0 bases at V and 6 bases at J, with 6 bases between the two ends. The CDR3 is 13 amino acids. Germline V gene lookup returns CDR1 SGHVS and CDR2 FQNEAQ. Written as DNA, the CDR3 is TGTGCCAGCAGCTTAGCGCAGTCTCAGCCCCAGCATTTT. This gives the protein CASSLAQSQPQHF.

The chain joins TRBV20-1 to TRBJ2-5; 10 nucleotides match TRBD1. V dropped 4 bases and J dropped 5; count of bases not matched to a gene: 4. The CDR3 length is 13 residues. Per the germline V gene, CDR1 is DFQATT and CDR2 is SNEGSKA (reference sequence). This chain's CDR3 is CSAKTGGRETQYF. The CDR3 DNA follows: TGCAGTGCTAAGACAGGGGGCCGGGAGACCCAGTACTTC.

This chain uses TRBV7-2 with TRBJ1-4, with D possibly matching TRBD1 (6 bases). Germline assignment: CDR1 SGHTA and CDR2 FQGNSA. V dropped 3 bases and J dropped 12 bases, with 20 bases sitting between them. This CDR3 has 15 amino acids. The DNA of the CDR3 is TGTGCCAGCAGCTTCGGGGGGCTGGGTCCAGCGGAACTGTTTTTT. Translating gives CASSFGGLGPAELFF.

This chain joins TRBV29-1 and TRBJ2-2; 10 bases are shared with TRBD1. In germline, CDR1 is SQVTM, CDR2 ANQGSEA. Germline trimming cut 1 base from V and 3 bases from J; bases unmatched to any gene: 8. This CDR3 region has 17 residues. In DNA, the CDR3 is TGCAGCGTTGAAGTCCAGTGGGGGACAGGGGACACCGGGGAGCTGTTTTTT. Its translation is CSVEVQWGTGDTGELFF.

This clonotype came up a few times. The chain joins TRBV5-1 to TRBJ2-3, with D uncertain. The germline V and J ends were trimmed by 5 bases and 0 bases, with 19 bases remaining between them. The CDR3 covers 17 residues. Per the germline V gene, CDR1 is SGHRS and CDR2 is YFSETQ. CDR3 amino acids: CASSVIGGSISTDTQYF. The CDR3 DNA reads as TGCGCCAGCAGTGTGATAGGCGGAAGCATTAGCACAGATACGCAGTATTTT.

The V and J genes are TRBV20-1 and TRBJ1-4, with D unresolved. V was cut by 0 bases and J by 8 bases, with 13 bases left in between. The germline CDR1 and CDR2 sequences are DFQATT and SNEGSKA (reference sequence). The CDR3 consists of 14 residues. DNA for the CDR3: TGCAGTGCTAGAGATCCGGGGAGTCGGGAAAAACTGTTTTTT. It is translated as CSARDPGSREKLFF.

This chain links TRBV29-1 with TRBJ1-2, with 7 bases that match TRBD1. The V segment lost 6 bases and the J segment 6 bases; nucleotides outside the gene matches: 13. Germline V CDR1 and CDR2: SQVTM, ANQGSEA. CDR3 length: 14 residues. The CDR3: CSVRSGQRRDGYTF. The CDR3 coding sequence is TGCAGCGTCCGGTCGGGACAGCGGAGGGATGGCTACACCTTC.

This clonotype has a handful of counts. This chain joins TRBV6-1 and TRBJ2-1, with TRBD2 matching over 7 bases. The V gene end was trimmed by 7 bases and the J gene end by 5 bases; junction bases not matched to a gene: 17. The CDR3 is 17 residues long. Germline CDR1 is MNHNS and CDR2 is SASEGT. The CDR3 DNA reads TGTGCCAGCATCGGCGGGAGTACCCCCTCGCCAAACAATGAGCAGTTCTTC. Amino acids: CASIGGSTPSPNNEQFF.

J is TRBJ1-6 and V is TRBV5-1; D is undetermined. This CDR3 has 16 residues. V dropped 0 bases and J dropped 7 bases, with 14 bases sitting between them. Germline V gene lookup returns CDR1 SGHRS and CDR2 YFSETQ. The CDR3 DNA sequence: TGCGCCAGCAGCTTGGATTACTCTTCGACCAATTCACCCCTCCACTTT. Protein product: CASSLDYSSTNSPLHF.

This clonotype was counted a few times. The rearrangement uses TRBV11-2 and TRBJ2-1; 11 bases fit TRBD2. The V segment lost 5 bases and the J segment 7 bases; nucleotides outside the gene matches: 7. The CDR3 has 15 amino acids. Germline-derived CDR1 and CDR2 are SGHAT and FQNNGV. CDR3 DNA: TGTGCCAGCAGCGTCTTGACTAGCGGGACGAATGAGCAGTTCTTC. It yields the protein CASSVLTSGTNEQFF.

This clonotype has more than one count but fewer than ten. The DNA for the CDR3 is TGCAGTGCTAGGTTACTAGCGTTCACTAGCACAGATACGCAGTATTTT. Residues: CSARLLAFTSTDTQYF. The chain recombines TRBV20-1 with TRBJ2-3; 7 nucleotides align to TRBD2. Trimming at V came to 3 bases and at J to 0 bases, leaving 9 bases not matched to a gene. The CDR3 runs to 16 residues. CDR1 and CDR2 (germline): DFQATT, SNEGSKA (reference sequence).

This chain links TRBV29-1 with TRBJ2-3, with D possibly matching TRBD1 (5 bases). The CDR3 covers 11 residues. V was pared by 2 bases and J by 5 bases, with 5 bases between. Germline V CDR1 and CDR2: SQVTM, ANQGSEA. DNA of the CDR3: TGCAGCGTTGAACAGGGAGATACGCAGTATTTT. Amino acids: CSVEQGDTQYF.

CDR3 amino acids: CASSPPGAENYGYTF. CDR3 nucleotide sequence: TGCGCCAGCAGTCCGCCGGGGGCGGAGAACTATGGCTACACCTTC. This chain connects TRBV5-1 to TRBJ1-2, with D perhaps TRBD1 (6 bases). Germline assignment: CDR1 SGHRS and CDR2 YFSETQ. Trimming took 5 bases from V and 2 from J, leaving 16 bases between them. The CDR3 contains 15 residues.

This clonotype showed up just a few times. The chain carries TRBV20-1 and TRBJ2-3; 8 bases agree with TRBD2. Germline V lookup: CDR1 DFQATT, CDR2 SNEGSKA (reference sequence). The trim removed 5 bases at V and 0 bases at J, leaving 10 bases unmatched. The CDR3 has 16 amino acids. The CDR3 here is CSAFPGLAASTDTQYF. The CDR3 DNA is TGCAGTGCTTTTCCCGGACTAGCCGCTAGCACAGATACGCAGTATTTT.

The chain employs TRBV9 and TRBJ2-7; perhaps TRBD2 as D (6 bases). CDR1 SGDLS and CDR2 YYNGEE come from the germline V gene. The CDR3 runs 15 residues. V was shortened by 0 bases and J by 0 bases, with 10 bases between the two germline ends. CDR3 bases: TGTGCCAGCAGCGTAGGGGGCGGGGACTCCTACGAGCAGTACTTC. Residues: CASSVGGGDSYEQYF.

This clonotype has at least ten counts. This rearrangement joins TRBV5-1 to TRBJ2-3, with TRBD2 identical over 7 bases. The V gene end was trimmed by 0 bases and the J gene end by 4 bases; junction bases not matched to a gene: 5. CDR1 is SGHRS and CDR2 is YFSETQ in the germline V gene. This CDR3 contains 15 residues. As DNA, the CDR3 is TGCGCCAGCAGCTTGGAAGGAGGGAGGGCAGATACGCAGTATTTT. It codes for CASSLEGGRADTQYF.

This clonotype has more than one count but fewer than ten. The gene calls are TRBV28 and TRBJ2-7; D perhaps matches TRBD1 (5 bases). There are 12 residues in the CDR3. Germline loops: CDR1 MDHEN, CDR2 SYDVKM. Trimming took off 9 bases at V and 3 bases at J, with 12 bases between the two ends. CDR3 amino acids: CASTDRYYEQYF. CDR3 in DNA: TGTGCCAGTACCGACAGATACTACGAGCAGTACTTC.

The gene calls are TRBV12-3 or TRBV12-4 and TRBJ2-7, with TRBD2 identical over 7 bases. This CDR3 region has 16 residues. J gave up 6 bases and V 3 bases, and 14 bases lay outside the gene matches. The CDR3 sequence is CASSLGIGGGPGEQYF. The CDR3 DNA reads as TGTGCCAGCAGTTTGGGAATTGGGGGAGGGCCGGGCGAGCAGTACTTC.

This clonotype was detected only a few times. The J gene is TRBJ2-2, the V gene TRBV11-2; TRBD2 might be the D (6 bases). CDR3 length: 16 amino acids. With 2 bases removed from V and 2 bases from J, the gap between germline ends came to 12 bases. Germline assignment: CDR1 SGHAT and CDR2 FQNNGV. The CDR3: CASSLRLVRNTGELFF. CDR3 DNA sequence: TGTGCCAGCAGCTTAAGACTAGTTAGAAACACCGGGGAGCTGTTTTTT.

This clonotype was detected a few times. The chain links TRBV29-1 to TRBJ2-7; D perhaps matches TRBD1 (5 bases). Per germline, CDR1 SQVTM and CDR2 ANQGSEA. Trimming shortened V by 5 bases and J by 11 bases, and 34 bases separated the two germline ends. The CDR3 sequence is 17 residues long. CDR3 nucleotide sequence: TGCAGCGTTTCTAGGTCCAGGGAATCAACATCCTTCTCTAGGGAGTACTTC. Translating it yields CSVSRSRESTSFSREYF.

This clonotype was observed a handful of times. The gene calls are TRBV27 and TRBJ2-1; unclear D gene. Trimming pared 4 bases from V and 4 bases from J, leaving 23 bases between. Germline assignment: CDR1 MNHEY and CDR2 SMNVEV (reference sequence). The CDR3 consists of 18 residues. Here the CDR3 DNA reads TGTGCCAGCAGTTCCCCCCTTATATTCGGGTCCGAGTACAATGAGCAGTTCTTC. Amino acid sequence: CASSSPLIFGSEYNEQFF.

This clonotype turned up a few times. The chain carries TRBV30 and TRBJ2-7; possible D gene TRBD2, 6 bases. This CDR3 has 11 amino acids. The ends were cut back, 7 bases at V and 3 bases at J, with 10 bases in the middle. Germline V lookup: CDR1 GTSNPN, CDR2 SVGIG (reference sequence). The CDR3, as DNA: TGTGCCTCGGGAGTATACTACGAGCAGTACTTC. Protein: CASGVYYEQYF.

The genes are TRBV7-9 and TRBJ2-3; the D is unclear. V lost 4 bases, J lost 0 bases, and 11 bases lay in between. This CDR3 spans 15 amino acids. CDR1 is SEHNR, CDR2 FQNEAQ, per germline (reference sequence). The CDR3 loop is CASSSHGASTDTQYF. The CDR3 region has the DNA TGTGCCAGCAGCTCCCATGGAGCTAGCACAGATACGCAGTATTTT.